The entry below describes one T cell receptor (beta chain). Its cognate antigen is unknown. The data derive from a study of T cell responses to AZD1222 COVID-19 vaccine. General study points: Baseline seropositivity characterized only 5 or 6 AZD1222 recipients. Females outnumbered males among donors, who were mostly white British; clonal diversity was possibly underestimated.

Generated by immunoSEQ multiplex PCR, the TCRdb table keeps only in-frame clones and is missing some. The repertoire has some 150,000 clones, 90% to 95% of them found once; the top ten carry around 1.9%. The CDR3 extends over 14 amino acids. V was pared by 0 bases and J by 8 bases, with 14 bases between. The germline V gene encodes CDR1 SGDLS and CDR2 YYNGEE. The rearrangement links TRBV9 to TRBJ1-2; D is perhaps TRBD1 (5 bases). The source of this sequence is an adult in good health. The material sequenced was peripheral blood, taken on day 0 of AZD1222 vaccination. The CDR3: CASSVESFGAGYTF. The CDR3 DNA follows: TGTGCCAGCAGCGTAGAATCATTTGGGGCGGGCTACACCTTC.